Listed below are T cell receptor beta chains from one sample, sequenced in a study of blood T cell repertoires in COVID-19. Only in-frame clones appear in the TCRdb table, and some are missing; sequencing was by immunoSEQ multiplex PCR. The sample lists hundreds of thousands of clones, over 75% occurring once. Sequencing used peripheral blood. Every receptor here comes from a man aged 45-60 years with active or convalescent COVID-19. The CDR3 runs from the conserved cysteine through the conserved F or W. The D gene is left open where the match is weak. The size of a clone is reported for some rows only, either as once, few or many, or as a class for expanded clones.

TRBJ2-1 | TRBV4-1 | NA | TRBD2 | TGCGCCAGCAGCCAAGCAACCGACACTAGCGGGAGGGGGATAAGGCCGTTCTTC | CASSQATDTSGRGIRPFF
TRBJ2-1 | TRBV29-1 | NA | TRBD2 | TGCAGCGTAGCCGGGACTAGCTTAGGGGGTTACAATGAGCAGTTCTTC | CSVAGTSLGGYNEQFF
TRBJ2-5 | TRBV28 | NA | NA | TGTGCCAGCGCGAGTGAGGAGACCCAGTACTTC | CASASEETQYF
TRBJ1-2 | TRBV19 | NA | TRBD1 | TGTGCCAGTAGTTACAGGGGGGTCTATGGCTACACCTTC | CASSYRGVYGYTF
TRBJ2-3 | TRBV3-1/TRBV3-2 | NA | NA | TGTGCCAGCAGCCAAGTCTGGACACTGAGCACAGATACGCAGTATTTT | CASSQVWTLSTDTQYF
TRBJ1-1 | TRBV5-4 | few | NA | TGTGCCAGCAGCTTGGCCAACTCCGTGGTACTTGAAGCTTTCTTT | CASSLANSVVLEAFF
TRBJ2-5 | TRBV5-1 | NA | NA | TGCGCCAGCAGCTTGATAGCAGCGACCTTCGGAGAGACCCAGTACTTC | CASSLIAATFGETQYF
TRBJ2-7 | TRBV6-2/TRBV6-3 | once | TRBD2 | TGTGCCAGCAGTTCGGTCGGCGGGAGGGCGGCCTACGAGCAGTACTTC | CASSSVGGRAAYEQYF
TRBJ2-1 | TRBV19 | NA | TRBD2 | TGTGCCACCGTCCGAACTAGCGGGCTAAAGAATGAGCAGTTCTTC | CATVRTSGLKNEQFF
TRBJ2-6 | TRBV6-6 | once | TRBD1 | TGTGCCAGCAGAAGGTTCCAGGGGGCCGGGGCCAACGTCCTGACTTTC | CASRRFQGAGANVLTF
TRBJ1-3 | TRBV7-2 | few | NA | TGTGCCAGCAGCTTAGCGCGTGGGGGGACTGGAAACACCATATATTTT | CASSLARGGTGNTIYF
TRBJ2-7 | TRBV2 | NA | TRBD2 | TGTGCCAGCAGACTAGCGCCGACCTACGAGCAGTACTTC | CASRLAPTYEQYF
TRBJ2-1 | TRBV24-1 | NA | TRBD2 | TGTGCCACCAGTGATAACGGACTAGCGGGAGTAGAGCAGTTCTTC | CATSDNGLAGVEQFF
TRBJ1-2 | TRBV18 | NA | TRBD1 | TGTGCCAGCTCAGCCCTAACTCGGACAGGGACCAACTATGGCTACACCTTC | CASSALTRTGTNYGYTF
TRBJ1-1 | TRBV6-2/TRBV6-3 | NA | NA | TGTGCCAGCAGCTCTTTGAGGGGGGGAAATTCGGTCACTGAAGCTTTCTTT | CASSSLRGGNSVTEAFF
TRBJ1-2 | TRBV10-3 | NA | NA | TGTGCCATCAGTGAGTCTTATGCTAACTATGGCTACACCTTC | CAISESYANYGYTF
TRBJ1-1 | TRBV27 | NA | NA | TGTGCCAGCAGTTTAGGACAGCAGGTGAACACTGAAGCTTTCTTT | CASSLGQQVNTEAFF
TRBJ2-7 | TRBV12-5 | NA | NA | TGTGCTAGTGGTTTCGAGGACGAGCAGTACTTC | CASGFEDEQYF
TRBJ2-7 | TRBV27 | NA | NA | TGTGCCACCCAGGGATTTTGGGGCTCCTACGAGCAGTACTTC | CATQGFWGSYEQYF
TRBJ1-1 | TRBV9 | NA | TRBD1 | TGTGCCGGCAGCGCCACTACAGGGGTCGTATCGGGCGGAACTGAAGCTTTCTTT | CAGSATTGVVSGGTEAFF
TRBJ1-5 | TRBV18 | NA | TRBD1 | TGTGCCAGCTCACGGACAGGAAATCAGCCCCAGCATTTT | CASSRTGNQPQHF
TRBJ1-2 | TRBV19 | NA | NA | TGTGCCAGTAGTATTCTTGGCAGTAACTATGGCTACACCTTC | CASSILGSNYGYTF
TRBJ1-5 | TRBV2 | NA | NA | TGTGCCAGCAGAATACAAAGTAATCAGCCCCAGCATTTT | CASRIQSNQPQHF